These 15 T cell receptor beta chains originate from one sample sequenced in a study of control samples from healthy donors and cancer patients. This table comes from immunoSEQ multiplex PCR, and its TCRdb copy is limited to in-frame clones, with some not included. The sample table includes approximately 190,000 clones. Material: blood. Source of these receptors: a woman under 40 in good health.

As regards this clone: The sample has other DNA sequences that encode this CDR3 too. The chain employs TRBV7-2 and TRBJ1-5; D is unclear. V lost 5 bases, J lost 4 bases, and 9 bases lay in between. CDR1 SGHTA and CDR2 FQGNSA come from the germline V gene. This CDR3 is 13 amino acids long. The CDR3, as DNA: TGTGCCAGCAGCGCCGACGGTAATCAGCCCCAGCATTTT. Protein sequence: CASSADGNQPQHF.

The chain couples TRBV6-4 to TRBJ1-5; D unresolved. The CDR3 extends over 18 amino acids. CDR1 and CDR2 (germline): MRHNA, SNTAGT. Trimming pared 3 bases from V and 0 bases from J, leaving 18 bases between. The CDR3 region is CASSESGQQLYSNQPQHF. DNA for the CDR3: TGTGCCAGCAGTGAATCGGGCCAGCAGTTATATAGCAATCAGCCCCAGCATTTT.

The chain is built from TRBV5-6 and TRBJ1-2; TRBD1 agrees at 8 bases. After removal of 7 bases from V and 7 bases from J, the junction contained 9 bases not matched to a gene. The CDR3 is made up of 13 amino acids. The germline gives CDR1 SGHDT, CDR2 YYEEEE. The CDR3, as DNA: TGTGCCAGCCGTACAGGGGGGATAGGTGGCTACACCTTC. Residues: CASRTGGIGGYTF.

The J gene is TRBJ2-7, the V gene TRBV5-3, with 8 bases aligning to TRBD1. TRBV5-3 is given ORF status, its function remaining uncertain. The CDR3 contains 12 residues. The junction had 6 bases not matched to a gene; V was cut back by 8 bases and J by 5 bases. In DNA form, the CDR3 reads TGTGCCAGGCCGGTGACAGGGGACGAGCAGTACTTC. Its protein product is CARPVTGDEQYF.

V gene TRBV6-5 combines with J gene TRBJ1-6, with 9 bases aligning to TRBD1. V gave up 6 bases and J gave up 14 bases; unmatched junction bases: 11. The CDR3 totals 14 residues. Germline V gene sequence: CDR1 MNHEY, CDR2 SVGAGI. Written as DNA, the CDR3 is TGTGCCAGCAGCTCCGGGACAGGGAGTGTATCCCTCCACTTT. Amino acids: CASSSGTGSVSLHF.

The V call is TRBV18, the J call TRBJ1-4; no reliable D call. Germline V gene sequence: CDR1 KGHSH, CDR2 LQKENI. The CDR3 covers 15 residues. V lost 3 bases and J 8 bases, leaving 16 bases between the germline ends. CDR3 DNA: TGTGCCAGCTCACCGTTTAACACGGGAGGGGAAAAACTGTTTTTT. Translated, it gives CASSPFNTGGEKLFF.

The chain combines TRBV19 with TRBJ1-5; D perhaps matches TRBD1 (6 bases). Looked up from germline, CDR1 is LNHDA and CDR2 is SQIVND (reference sequence). The ends were cut back, 2 bases at V and 3 bases at J, with 23 bases in the middle. The CDR3 is 19 residues long. The CDR3 DNA reads TGTGCCAGTAGTATACGGGGCCAACGGGGGCTGCGCGTCAATCAGCCCCAGCATTTT. Amino acid sequence: CASSIRGQRGLRVNQPQHF.

The gene calls are TRBV7-9 and TRBJ1-2; 7 nucleotides align to TRBD1. The CDR3 has 13 amino acids. The junction had 5 bases not matched to a gene; V was cut back by 8 bases and J by 2 bases. Germline assignment: CDR1 SEHNR and CDR2 FQNEAQ (reference sequence). The CDR3 sequence: CASQDRDNYGYTF. The CDR3, as DNA: TGTGCCAGCCAAGACAGGGACAACTATGGCTACACCTTC.

The rearrangement joins TRBV28 to TRBJ1-3; D uncertain. Germline CDR1 MDHEN, CDR2 SYDVKM. CDR3 size: 15 residues. Trimming pared 8 bases from V and 2 bases from J, leaving 16 bases between. This CDR3 reads CASGSRVEAGNTIYF. The CDR3 region has the DNA TGTGCCAGCGGATCCCGCGTCGAGGCTGGAAACACCATATATTTT.

This chain joins TRBV5-1 and TRBJ1-4; no firm D call. The V gene's germline CDR1 is SGHRS and CDR2 YFSETQ. The CDR3 is made up of 15 amino acids. Trimming left V 0 bases short and J 4 bases short, with 10 bases between. CDR3 loop: CASSLGGSLNEKLFF. The CDR3 DNA reads as TGCGCCAGCAGCTTGGGTGGGAGCCTTAATGAAAAACTGTTTTTT.

The genes are TRBV28 and TRBJ2-1, with 9 bases lining up with TRBD2. J gave up 8 bases and V 3 bases, and 8 bases lay outside the gene matches. This CDR3 contains 15 residues. Germline CDR1 MDHEN, CDR2 SYDVKM. The CDR3 nucleotides are TGTGCCAGCAGTTTTAGGGCGGGGGGGCCCGATGAGCAGTTCTTC. This encodes CASSFRAGGPDEQFF. Full variable domain (remainder filled in from reference TRBV28 and TRBJ2-1): DVKVTQSSRYLVKRTGEKVFLECVQDMDHENMFWYRQDPGLGLRLIYFSYDVKMKEKGDIPEGYSVSREKKERFSLILESASTNQTSMYLCASSFRAGGPDEQFFGPGTRLTVL.

The CDR3 nucleotides are TGTGCCTGGAGTCTAGTGCGCAATCAGCCCCAGCATTTT. This sequence encodes CAWSLVRNQPQHF. The chain links TRBV30 to TRBJ1-5; no clear D. Trimming took off 2 bases at V and 2 bases at J, with 7 bases between the two ends. Germline CDR1 is GTSNPN and CDR2 is SVGIG (reference sequence). CDR3 size: 13 residues. Complete variable domain (other parts from reference TRBV30 and TRBJ1-5): SQTIHQWPATLVQPVGSPLSLECTVEGTSNPNLYWYRQAAGRGLQLLFYSVGIGQISSEVPQNLSASRPQDRQFILSSKKLLLSDSGFYLCAWSLVRNQPQHFGDGTRLSIL.

Turning to this clone: The junction departs from the called germline gene at one end, perhaps through a read error. This chain links TRBV29-1 with TRBJ2-3; the match to TRBD2 covers 14 bases. Germline-derived CDR1 and CDR2 are SQVTM and ANQGSEA. The CDR3 totals 15 residues. CDR3 loop: CSAGLAGGSRDTQYF. The CDR3 DNA follows: TGCAGCGCCGGACTAGCGGGGGGAAGCAGAGATACGCAGTATTTT.

V usage is TRBV7-9 and J usage is TRBJ1-5; D unclear. CDR1 SEHNR and CDR2 FQNEAQ come from the germline V gene (reference sequence). CDR3 length: 12 amino acids. Trimming cost V 3 bases and J 5 bases, with 5 bases left between them. In DNA form, the CDR3 reads TGTGCCAGCAGCTTTTGGGATCAGCCCCAGCATTTT. Protein sequence: CASSFWDQPQHF.

V usage is TRBV5-6 and J usage is TRBJ1-5; TRBD1 matches 8 bases. The CDR3 extends over 15 amino acids. V shed 3 bases, J shed 9 bases, and the junction held 11 bases outside the gene matches. The germline V gene encodes CDR1 SGHDT and CDR2 YYEEEE. CDR3 loop: CASSSAGDRTRPQHF. The DNA of the CDR3 is TGTGCCAGCAGCTCAGCTGGGGACAGGACTAGGCCCCAGCATTTT.